Following are 27 T cell receptor beta chains from one sample sequenced in a study of shared clonotypes between healthy human individuals. Some clones are missing from TCRdb's copy, which holds only in-frame ones; the method was immunoSEQ multiplex PCR. The sample contains 500,000 to 700,000 clones, roughly 95% of which appear only once. Selected positively for CCR7 and CD45RO-negative, naive CD8 cells excluded terminally differentiated effector memory CD45RA+ cells. Sample: naive CD8+ T cells sorted from blood. Receptors were obtained from a woman aged 25 to 39 in good health.

The chain is built from TRBV7-9 and TRBJ2-1; a weak D match, TRBD2 (6 bases). The V end was cut by 5 bases, the J end by 5 bases, with 22 bases between. CDR1 is SEHNR, CDR2 FQNEAQ, per germline (reference sequence). This CDR3 region has 17 residues. The CDR3 loop is CASSPAGPGVFDNEQFF. CDR3 DNA: TGTGCCAGCAGCCCAGCCGGCCCGGGAGTCTTCGACAATGAGCAGTTCTTC.

CDR3 sequence: CASKAGRFYSNQPQHF. As DNA, the CDR3 is TGTGCCAGTAAGGCAGGCAGATTTTATAGCAATCAGCCCCAGCATTTT. The chain is built from TRBV19 and TRBJ1-5; no firm D call. This CDR3 is built from 16 residues. The ends were cut back, 7 bases at V and 0 bases at J, with 16 bases in the middle. The germline CDR1 and CDR2 sequences are LNHDA and SQIVND (reference sequence).

This clone appeared once. The chain carries TRBV11-2 and TRBJ1-1; D remains ambiguous. The CDR3 is 15 amino acids. Trimming took 1 base from V and 0 from J, leaving 9 bases between them. Germline V gene lookup returns CDR1 SGHAT and CDR2 FQNNGV. Written as DNA, the CDR3 is TGTGCCAGCAGCTTAGCACACAGCCTGAACACTGAAGCTTTCTTT. This gives the protein CASSLAHSLNTEAFF. The entire variable domain, with the rest obtained from reference TRBV11-2 and TRBJ1-1, is as follows: EAGVAQSPRYKIIEKRQSVAFWCNPISGHATLYWYQQILGQGPKLLIQFQNNGVVDDSQLPKDRFSAERLKGVDSTLKIQPAKLEDSAVYLCASSLAHSLNTEAFFGQGTRLTVV.

The chain joins TRBV12-2 to TRBJ2-7; the table's D gene call, TRBD2, was not cross checked with the DNA. TRBV12-2 is described as a pseudogene. This CDR3 contains 17 residues. CDR3 region: CASRLFGSGRARFEQYF. DNA for the CDR3: TGTGCAAGTCGCTTGTTTGGTAGCGGGAGGGCCCGGTTCGAGCAGTACTTC.

This clone was seen once. The chain carries TRBV10-2 and TRBJ2-4, with D perhaps matching TRBD1 or TRBD2 (5 bases each). Looked up from germline, CDR1 is WSHSY and CDR2 is SAAADI. Trimming took 7 bases from V and 13 from J, leaving 14 bases between them. The CDR3 consists of 11 residues. CDR3: CASKYRDRQYF. CDR3 coding DNA: TGCGCCAGCAAGTACCGGGACCGACAGTACTTC.

V and J are TRBV6-6 and TRBJ1-1; D gene ambiguous. The CDR3 is 13 residues long. In germline, CDR1 is MNHNY, CDR2 SVGAGI (reference sequence). The V end lost 7 bases, the J end lost 1 base, and 10 bases lay between the germline ends. The CDR3 protein is CASTPVPNTEAFF. CDR3 coding DNA: TGTGCCAGCACCCCAGTCCCGAACACTGAAGCTTTCTTT.

The chain has TRBV5-6 and TRBJ2-3, with D perhaps matching TRBD2 (5 bases). This CDR3 spans 15 amino acids. Germline CDR1 is SGHDT and CDR2 is YYEEEE. The ends were cut back, 0 bases at V and 1 base at J, with 9 bases in the middle. The CDR3 is CASSLAVGGTDTQYF. CDR3 in DNA: TGTGCCAGCAGCTTGGCTGTGGGAGGCACAGATACGCAGTATTTT.

This clone was counted a single time. The V gene is TRBV10-1, the J gene TRBJ2-1; 11 nucleotides agree with TRBD2. In germline, CDR1 is WNHNN, CDR2 SYGVQD (reference sequence). The V segment lost 6 bases and the J segment 9 bases; nucleotides outside the gene matches: 4. The CDR3 extends over 13 amino acids. The CDR3 protein is CASRKTSGTEQFF. The CDR3, as DNA: TGCGCCAGCAGGAAGACTAGCGGGACTGAGCAGTTCTTC.

About this clone itself: Other nucleotide sequences in the sample specify the same CDR3. The V gene is TRBV27, the J gene TRBJ2-7; a weak D match, TRBD2 (6 bases). This CDR3 has 13 residues. V was shortened by 5 bases and J by 4 bases, with 12 bases between the two germline ends. CDR1 and CDR2 from the germline V gene are MNHEY and SMNVEV (reference sequence). The CDR3 is CASSLGTGYEQYF. The CDR3 DNA reads TGTGCCAGCAGTCTAGGGACTGGGTACGAGCAGTACTTC.

J is TRBJ2-1 and V is TRBV28; 9 positions match TRBD1. The CDR3 covers 16 residues. The ends lost 2 bases at V and 3 bases at J; junction bases unmatched: 5. CDR1 and CDR2 from the germline V gene are MDHEN and SYDVKM. CDR3 sequence (DNA): TGTGCCAGCAGTTTAAGGGAGACAGGGGGCTACAATGAGCAGTTCTTC. It codes for CASSLRETGGYNEQFF.

The chain couples TRBV19 to TRBJ1-1, with 9 nucleotides matching TRBD1. CDR3 length: 13 amino acids. V shed 8 bases and J 3 bases; nucleotides not matched to a gene: 4. The germline V gene encodes CDR1 LNHDA and CDR2 SQIVND (reference sequence). The CDR3 protein is CASAGTGYTEAFF. As DNA, the CDR3 is TGTGCCAGTGCCGGGACAGGGTACACTGAAGCTTTCTTT.

V usage is TRBV10-1 and J usage is TRBJ2-7, with D perhaps TRBD2 (5 bases). V lost 1 base to trimming and J lost 3 bases, with 10 bases between them. CDR1 is WNHNN, CDR2 SYGVQD, per germline (reference sequence). The CDR3 consists of 14 residues. Written as DNA, the CDR3 is TGCGCCAGCAGTGAGTATACGGGGAGCTACGAGCAGTACTTC. This translates into CASSEYTGSYEQYF.

V is TRBV7-2 and J is TRBJ2-1, with D unclear. The germline V gene has CDR1 SGHTA and CDR2 FQGNSA. V was trimmed by 3 bases and J by 5 bases, leaving 14 bases between them. This CDR3 spans 15 amino acids. The CDR3 protein is CASSFDPSKHNEQFF. The CDR3 DNA follows: TGTGCCAGCAGCTTTGACCCCTCTAAGCACAATGAGCAGTTCTTC.

The chain recombines TRBV7-5 with TRBJ1-2; the table calls TRBD1, which could not be checked here. TRBV7-5 has pseudogene status. This CDR3 is 14 amino acids long. DNA of the CDR3: TGTGTCAGAAGCTTGGCGAAGAGGGGGCCTGGCTACACCTTC. It specifies CVRSLAKRGPGYTF.

The chain joins TRBV14 to TRBJ1-1; 9 positions match TRBD1. Germline V lookup: CDR1 SGHDN, CDR2 FVKESK. The CDR3 spans 14 residues. V was pared by 5 bases and J by 8 bases, with 9 bases of the junction left unmatched. The CDR3 bases are TGTGCCAGCAGCTTGACAGGGGGAGTGTTGGAAGCTTTCTTT. This sequence encodes CASSLTGGVLEAFF. Looking up the rest from reference TRBV14 and TRBJ1-1 gives the full variable domain: EAGVTQFPSHSVIEKGQTVTLRCDPISGHDNLYWYRRVMGKEIKFLLHFVKESKQDESGMPNNRFLAERTGGTYSTLKVQPAELEDSGVYFCASSLTGGVLEAFFGQGTRLTVV.

The chain employs TRBV27 and TRBJ1-1; D is unclear. Trimming removed 2 bases from V and 1 base from J, with 8 bases in between. The CDR3 totals 14 residues. Germline CDR1 is MNHEY and CDR2 is SMNVEV (reference sequence). The CDR3 protein is CASSLSTANTEAFF. The CDR3 DNA sequence: TGTGCCAGCAGTTTAAGTACGGCGAACACTGAAGCTTTCTTT.

V is TRBV4-1 and J is TRBJ2-7; TRBD1 matches at 8 bases. Per germline, CDR1 MGHRA and CDR2 YSYEKL. The length of the CDR3 is 14 residues. V lost 3 bases, J lost 6 bases, and 7 bases stayed unmatched. In DNA, the CDR3 is TGCGCCAGCAGCCATGGACAGGGTAGTTTCGAGCAGTACTTC. Protein product: CASSHGQGSFEQYF.

V gene TRBV28 combines with J gene TRBJ2-7; 7 positions agree with TRBD2. The CDR3 covers 15 residues. Germline CDR1 MDHEN, CDR2 SYDVKM. The V and J ends lost 5 bases and 5 bases, in that order; junction bases with no gene match: 12. CDR3 coding DNA: TGTGCCAGCAGTACCACCAGGGAGGGCCCTAACGAGCAGTACTTC. The encoded protein is CASSTTREGPNEQYF.

The V and J genes are TRBV7-6 and TRBJ2-6; D unresolved. CDR1 and CDR2 from the germline V gene are SGHVS and FNYEAQ. This CDR3 region has 15 residues. With 5 bases removed from V and 3 bases from J, the gap between germline ends came to 11 bases. The CDR3 loop reads CASSHIWRGANVLTF. The CDR3, as DNA: TGTGCCAGCAGCCACATCTGGCGTGGGGCCAACGTCCTGACTTTC.

This chain connects TRBV27 to TRBJ2-7, with TRBD1 identical over 9 bases. Germline CDR1 is MNHEY and CDR2 is SMNVEV (reference sequence). This CDR3 is 14 amino acids long. V was pared by 6 bases and J by 2 bases, with 5 bases of the junction left unmatched. This CDR3 reads CASRQGARPYEQYF. CDR3 nucleotide sequence: TGTGCCAGCAGACAGGGGGCGAGGCCCTACGAGCAGTACTTC.

V is TRBV2 and J is TRBJ1-5; 8 nucleotides match TRBD1. There are 16 residues in the CDR3. V gave up 1 base and J gave up 4 bases; unmatched junction bases: 6. Germline V CDR1 and CDR2: SNHLY, FYNNEI. For the CDR3, the DNA is TGTGCCAGCAGTGAAGGCGCGACAGGGGAGAATCAGCCCCAGCATTTT. Translation gives CASSEGATGENQPQHF.

V gene TRBV4-1 combines with J gene TRBJ2-2; unclear D gene. This CDR3 spans 14 amino acids. The germline gives CDR1 MGHRA, CDR2 YSYEKL. V gave up 1 base and J gave up 6 bases, with 9 bases separating them. CDR3 in amino acids: CASSQGMVSGELFF. The CDR3 DNA reads TGCGCCAGCAGCCAAGGAATGGTTTCCGGGGAGCTGTTTTTT.

The chain combines TRBV28 with TRBJ2-1; 8 nucleotides match TRBD2. This CDR3 comprises 16 residues. With V trimmed by 4 bases and J by 2 bases, 7 bases remained unmatched. The germline V gene has CDR1 MDHEN and CDR2 SYDVKM. The CDR3 sequence is CASSYKRERTYNEQFF. Here the CDR3 DNA reads TGTGCCAGCAGTTATAAGCGGGAGAGGACCTACAATGAGCAGTTCTTC.

The V call is TRBV27, the J call TRBJ2-7; perhaps TRBD1 as D (6 bases). The CDR3 contains 13 residues. Germline V lookup: CDR1 MNHEY, CDR2 SMNVEV (reference sequence). V was pared by 1 base and J by 10 bases, with 14 bases between. CDR3 protein: CASSLLGAQGQYF. The CDR3 DNA reads as TGTGCCAGCAGTTTATTGGGGGCCCAAGGTCAGTACTTC.

The chain joins TRBV5-5 to TRBJ1-3; D not certain. This CDR3 has 15 amino acids. Trimming pared 4 bases from V and 0 bases from J, leaving 11 bases between. Looked up from germline, CDR1 is SGHKS and CDR2 is YYEKEE (reference sequence). The CDR3 DNA reads as TGTGCCAGCAGCCCGGGGTCCTCCTCTGGAAACACCATATATTTT. Its protein product is CASSPGSSSGNTIYF.

This clone was recorded only once. J is TRBJ2-1 and V is TRBV2; TRBD2 agrees at 11 bases. V dropped 7 bases and J dropped 0; count of bases not matched to a gene: 5. The germline CDR1 and CDR2 sequences are SNHLY and FYNNEI. This CDR3 is 16 amino acids long. CDR3 sequence: CASMGTSGPSYNEQFF. The CDR3 nucleotides read TGTGCCAGCATGGGGACTAGCGGTCCCTCCTACAATGAGCAGTTCTTC. Filled out from reference TRBV2 and TRBJ2-1, the complete variable domain reads EPEVTQTPSHQVTQMGQEVILRCVPISNHLYFYWYRQILGQKVEFLVSFYNNEISEKSEIFDDQFSVERPDGSNFTLKIRSTKLEDSAMYFCASMGTSGPSYNEQFFGPGTRLTVL.

The gene calls are TRBV27 and TRBJ1-5, with a possible D match to TRBD1 (6 bases). The CDR3 consists of 15 residues. Deletions cut 2 bases from V and 1 base from J, with 9 bases between. Germline loops: CDR1 MNHEY, CDR2 SMNVEV (reference sequence). The CDR3 reads CASSLMGTSNQPQHF. The CDR3, as DNA: TGTGCCAGCAGTTTAATGGGGACAAGCAATCAGCCCCAGCATTTT.